This entry lists 26 T cell receptor beta chains sequenced from one sample in a study of PD-1 blockade in classical Hodgkin lymphoma. Some clones are missing from TCRdb's copy, which holds only in-frame ones; the method was immunoSEQ multiplex PCR. The table shows just over 20,000 clones, with around three quarters occurring only once. Time point reported: cycle 4 day 1 (C4D1), after five to seven weeks of nivolumab. No patient escaped relapse after autologous stem cell transplantation, and brentuximab vedotin exposure varied. The source was peripheral blood mononuclear cells (PBMCs), collected before the fourth cycle of nivolumab. The receptors stem from a human donor with classical Hodgkin lymphoma.

V gene TRBV18 combines with J gene TRBJ2-7; perhaps TRBD2 as D (6 bases). CDR1 and CDR2 from the germline V gene are KGHSH and LQKENI. V lost 3 bases to trimming and J lost 1 base, with 13 bases between them. The CDR3 length is 15 residues. As DNA, the CDR3 is TGTGCCAGCTCACCCGGAAGCGGGTATTCCTACGAGCAGTACTTC. It codes for CASSPGSGYSYEQYF.

V is TRBV13 and J is TRBJ1-3; D is unclear. Deletions cut 1 base from V and 4 bases from J, with 14 bases between. The CDR3 contains 16 residues. CDR1 is PRHDT, CDR2 FYEKMQ, per germline (reference sequence). The CDR3 nucleotides are TGTGCCAGCAGCTTAGATTGTAATGGCATAGGAAACACCATATATTTT. Translating gives CASSLDCNGIGNTIYF.

By sample share, this clone is medium-sized. J is TRBJ2-7 and V is TRBV28, with D perhaps matching TRBD2 (5 bases). CDR1 and CDR2 from the germline V gene are MDHEN and SYDVKM. Between the trimmed V and J ends, which lost 0 bases and 3 bases, there was a span of 18 bases. The CDR3 runs to 17 residues. CDR3 DNA sequence: TGTGCCAGCAGTTTATGGTCGGCGGGCCTATCACACTACGAGCAGTACTTC. This codes for CASSLWSAGLSHYEQYF.

The V gene is TRBV27, the J gene TRBJ1-3; a possible D gene is TRBD1 (6 bases). There are 15 residues in the CDR3. Trimming took off 8 bases at V and 3 bases at J, with 17 bases between the two ends. Germline-derived CDR1 and CDR2 are MNHEY and SMNVEV (reference sequence). The CDR3 coding sequence is TGTGCCAGCGCAGCGGGGGGGGCTCATGGAAACACCATATATTTT. Residues: CASAAGGAHGNTIYF.

The genes are TRBV4-1 and TRBJ2-1; a weak D match, TRBD2 (6 bases). V lost 4 bases to trimming and J lost 0 bases, with 10 bases between them. The CDR3 loop spans 15 amino acids. CDR1 is MGHRA and CDR2 is YSYEKL in the germline V gene. The CDR3, as DNA: TGCGCCAGCAGCCTAGCGGTGCGCTCCTACAATGAGCAGTTCTTC. As protein: CASSLAVRSYNEQFF.

This sequence joins TRBV6-4 and TRBJ1-2; the D gene is possibly TRBD1 (6 bases). Trimming left V 6 bases short and J 4 bases short, with 18 bases between. CDR1 is MRHNA, CDR2 SNTAGT, per germline. This CDR3 is built from 15 residues. The CDR3 spells CASRPRGGASYGYTF. In nucleotides, the CDR3 is TGTGCCAGCAGGCCCCGGGGGGGGGCCTCCTATGGCTACACCTTC.

This chain connects TRBV6-5 to TRBJ1-4, with D maybe TRBD1 (5 bases). The CDR3 has 14 amino acids. Germline V lookup: CDR1 MNHEY, CDR2 SVGAGI. The V and J ends lost 2 bases and 8 bases respectively, with 12 bases between them. This chain's CDR3 is CASSYGGGREKLFF. CDR3 in DNA: TGTGCCAGCAGTTACGGGGGGGGAAGAGAAAAACTGTTTTTT.

The chain links TRBV10-3 to TRBJ2-3, with TRBD2 as a possible D gene (6 bases). This CDR3 region has 15 residues. The V and J ends lost 3 bases and 1 base respectively, with 11 bases between them. Germline V gene lookup returns CDR1 ENHRY and CDR2 SYGVKD. DNA of the CDR3: TGTGCCATCAGTGATTTAGCTAGCGGCACAGATACGCAGTATTTT. Translated, it gives CAISDLASGTDTQYF.

This clone was picked up one time. V and J are TRBV7-9 and TRBJ1-3; 9 bases align to TRBD1. CDR3 length equals 15 residues. The V and J ends lost 1 base and 4 bases, in that order; junction bases with no gene match: 2. Germline CDR1 and CDR2: SEHNR and FQNEAQ (reference sequence). The CDR3 coding sequence is TGTGCCAGCAGCTTAGGGACAGGGGTCGGAAACACCATATATTTT. Its translation is CASSLGTGVGNTIYF.

The chain uses TRBV5-3 and TRBJ2-4, with 12 nucleotides matching TRBD2. TRBV5-3 is an ORF, with its function uncertain. The CDR3 is 20 residues long. The J segment lost 3 bases and the V segment lost 1 base, leaving 14 bases of the junction unmatched. DNA of the CDR3: TGTGCCAGAAGCTTGACCCTCGGGCTAGCGGGAGGGCCGATCAAAAACATTCAGTACTTC. Its translation is CARSLTLGLAGGPIKNIQYF.

V and J are TRBV6-1 and TRBJ2-3; a possible D gene is TRBD2 (6 bases). The CDR3 is 16 amino acids. V lost 0 bases, J lost 6 bases, and 16 bases lay in between. Looked up from germline, CDR1 is MNHNS and CDR2 is SASEGT. The CDR3 bases are TGTGCCAGCAGTGAAGCAAGCGGGCACTATACGGATACGCAGTATTTT. Its protein is CASSEASGHYTDTQYF.

The chain employs TRBV5-6 and TRBJ2-3; TRBD1 aligns across 8 bases. This CDR3 has 15 amino acids. Trimming cost V 4 bases and J 2 bases; bases outside gene matches: 6. The germline gives CDR1 SGHDT, CDR2 YYEEEE. CDR3 sequence: CASSPGQAYTDTQYF. CDR3 bases: TGTGCCAGCAGCCCGGGACAGGCCTACACAGATACGCAGTATTTT.

The V and J genes are TRBV6-5 and TRBJ2-3; D remains ambiguous. V was shortened by 4 bases and J by 1 base, with 12 bases between the two germline ends. CDR3 size: 15 residues. Germline-derived CDR1 and CDR2 are MNHEY and SVGAGI. The CDR3 coding sequence is TGTGCCAGCAGTTTGGTGGGGTTGGGCACAGATACGCAGTATTTT. Amino acid sequence: CASSLVGLGTDTQYF.

This clone was seen only once. The chain joins TRBV19 to TRBJ1-1; no firm D call. The CDR3 loop spans 14 amino acids. Germline CDR1 reads LNHDA; CDR2 reads SQIVND (reference sequence). With 1 base removed from V and 2 bases from J, the gap between germline ends came to 8 bases. CDR3 in DNA: TGTGCCAGTAGTATAGGTGGCGTAAACACTGAAGCTTTCTTT. It specifies CASSIGGVNTEAFF.

This chain joins TRBV29-1 and TRBJ1-1, with 7 bases matching TRBD1. The CDR3 is made up of 14 amino acids. V shed 4 bases, J shed 0 bases, and the junction held 5 bases outside the gene matches. The V gene's germline CDR1 is SQVTM and CDR2 ANQGSEA. In nucleotides, the CDR3 is TGCAGCGTTGCGGGACAGCCTATGAACACTGAAGCTTTCTTT. It codes for CSVAGQPMNTEAFF.

The chain joins TRBV15 to TRBJ2-1, with unresolved D. Trimming removed 3 bases from V and 0 bases from J, with 9 bases in between. The CDR3 spans 15 residues. The germline V gene encodes CDR1 LNHNV and CDR2 YYDKDF (reference sequence). Here the CDR3 reads CATSRTTSSYNEQFF. Here the CDR3 DNA reads TGTGCCACCAGCAGGACAACAAGCTCCTACAATGAGCAGTTCTTC. The full variable domain, in which reference TRBV15 and TRBJ2-1 provide the parts outside the CDR3, is DAMVIQNPRYQVTQFGKPVTLSCSQTLNHNVMYWYQQKSSQAPKLLFHYYDKDFNNEADTPDNFQSRRPNTSFCFLDIRSPGLGDTAMYLCATSRTTSSYNEQFFGPGTRLTVL.

The chain combines TRBV27 with TRBJ1-1; no definite D call. Germline V gene lookup returns CDR1 MNHEY and CDR2 SMNVEV (reference sequence). The CDR3 extends over 14 amino acids. V was shortened by 3 bases and J by 8 bases, with 16 bases between the two germline ends. The CDR3 DNA sequence: TGTGCCAGCAGTTTTTCCACGACTTTGACAGAAGCTTTCTTT. Protein sequence: CASSFSTTLTEAFF.

This chain links TRBV19 with TRBJ1-5; TRBD1 agrees at 7 bases. Germline trimming cut 10 bases from V and 3 bases from J; bases unmatched to any gene: 3. Germline V gene lookup returns CDR1 LNHDA and CDR2 SQIVND (reference sequence). This CDR3 has 12 residues. The CDR3 here is CATTGVNQPQHF. The CDR3 DNA is TGTGCCACCACAGGGGTCAATCAGCCCCAGCATTTT.

This chain joins TRBV10-2 and TRBJ1-1, with 7 bases matching TRBD1. CDR1 is WSHSY and CDR2 is SAAADI in the germline V gene. The CDR3 is made up of 13 amino acids. Losses at the gene ends were 6 bases for V and 4 bases for J; bases not matched to a gene: 5. The CDR3 sequence: CASRTQGFTEAFF. CDR3 DNA: TGCGCCAGCAGAACACAGGGGTTCACTGAAGCTTTCTTT.

J is TRBJ2-2 and V is TRBV5-6; TRBD2 matches 9 bases. Germline V lookup: CDR1 SGHDT, CDR2 YYEEEE. V lost 4 bases, J lost 6 bases, and 16 bases stayed unmatched. The CDR3 totals 18 residues. Here the CDR3 DNA reads TGTGCCAGCAGCCCTCCGGGGGGGGCTAGCGGGATTGCCGGGGAGCTGTTTTTT. Its translation: CASSPPGGASGIAGELFF.

This sequence joins TRBV11-3 and TRBJ1-1, with D perhaps TRBD1 (5 bases). Looked up from germline, CDR1 is SGHNT and CDR2 is YENEEA. V lost 4 bases and J 6 bases, leaving 15 bases between the germline ends. This CDR3 is built from 14 residues. The CDR3, as DNA: TGTGCCAGCAGCTATCAGGGTTATAAGGCTGAAGCTTTCTTT. Its translation is CASSYQGYKAEAFF.

This chain uses TRBV19 with TRBJ1-5, with D unclear. Germline CDR1 and CDR2: LNHDA and SQIVND (reference sequence). Between the trimmed V and J ends, which lost 5 bases and 2 bases, there was a span of 19 bases. The length of the CDR3 is 17 residues. The CDR3 DNA follows: TGTGCCAGTAGTCATTCACACAGCGGGGTGGGCAATCAGCCCCAGCATTTT. This sequence encodes CASSHSHSGVGNQPQHF.

The chain carries TRBV25-1 and TRBJ1-2; tentatively, D is TRBD1 (5 bases). Germline loops: CDR1 MGHDK, CDR2 SYGVNS. The V gene lost 4 bases and the J gene lost 8 bases, with 29 bases spanning the gap. This CDR3 contains 18 residues. CDR3 protein: CASSGDGAGGPGWGGYTF. The DNA of the CDR3 is TGTGCCAGCAGTGGCGATGGGGCAGGTGGCCCGGGTTGGGGGGGCTACACCTTC.

V usage is TRBV4-1 and J usage is TRBJ2-2; D gene uncertain. Germline V gene lookup returns CDR1 MGHRA and CDR2 YSYEKL. The CDR3 is 18 amino acids. Trimming pared 4 bases from V and 1 base from J, leaving 19 bases between. CDR3 sequence: CASSRVLTRPRNTGELFF. The CDR3 DNA reads TGCGCCAGCAGCCGAGTACTGACGAGGCCTAGGAACACCGGGGAGCTGTTTTTT.

This sequence joins TRBV5-4 and TRBJ2-2, with D tentatively TRBD2 (6 bases). The CDR3 has 15 residues. The V gene lost 2 bases and the J gene lost 4 bases, with 12 bases spanning the gap. Per germline, CDR1 SGHNT and CDR2 YYREEE (reference sequence). The CDR3: CASSFSGGGTGELFF. The CDR3 DNA follows: TGTGCCAGCAGCTTTTCCGGGGGAGGCACCGGGGAGCTGTTTTTT.

This clone appeared once. The chain is built from TRBV7-2 and TRBJ2-1; the match to TRBD1 covers 10 bases. Unmatched junction bases numbered 10, after V lost 5 bases and J lost 3 bases. CDR1 and CDR2 from the germline V gene are SGHTA and FQGNSA. The CDR3 is 17 residues long. The CDR3 bases are TGTGCCAGCAGCCAAGTATTGGGGACAGGGGTCTACAATGAGCAGTTCTTC. This sequence encodes CASSQVLGTGVYNEQFF. Full variable domain (outside the CDR3, taken from reference TRBV7-2 and TRBJ2-1): GAGVSQSPSNKVTEKGKDVELRCDPISGHTALYWYRQSLGQGLEFLIYFQGNSAPDKSGLPSDRFSAERTGGSVSTLTIQRTQQEDSAVYLCASSQVLGTGVYNEQFFGPGTRLTVL.